This T cell receptor beta chain was profiled in a study of beta chain features in type 1 diabetes. Isolated RNA was reverse transcribed in full, so expressed TCRB transcripts were sequenced. TCRdb's copy holds only in-frame clones and misses some; the assay was immunoSEQ multiplex PCR. The table lists about 300,000 clones, under 8.5% of them singletons. V lost 5 bases and J lost 5, with 10 bases in between. The CDR3 runs to 12 residues. The germline CDR1 and CDR2 sequences are MNHEY and SVGAGI. The sequence was collected from a woman under 30 in good health. V usage is TRBV6-5 and J usage is TRBJ2-7, with D possibly TRBD1 on 6 matching bases. Material for sequencing was central memory CD4+ T cells from blood. The CDR3 DNA sequence: TGTGCCAGCAGTACCTACAGGGACGAGCAGTACTTC. It specifies CASSTYRDEQYF.